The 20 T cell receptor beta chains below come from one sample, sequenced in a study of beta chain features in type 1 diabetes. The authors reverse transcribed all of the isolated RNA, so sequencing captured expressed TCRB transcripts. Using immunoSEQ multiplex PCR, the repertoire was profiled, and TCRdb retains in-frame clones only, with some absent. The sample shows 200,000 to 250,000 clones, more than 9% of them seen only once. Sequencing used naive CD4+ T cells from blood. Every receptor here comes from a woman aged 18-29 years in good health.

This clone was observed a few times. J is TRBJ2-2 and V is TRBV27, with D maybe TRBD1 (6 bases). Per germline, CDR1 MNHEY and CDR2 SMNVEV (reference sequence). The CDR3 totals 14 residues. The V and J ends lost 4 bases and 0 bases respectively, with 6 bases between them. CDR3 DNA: TGTGCCAGCAGTTGGACAGCGAACACCGGGGAGCTGTTTTTT. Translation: CASSWTANTGELFF.

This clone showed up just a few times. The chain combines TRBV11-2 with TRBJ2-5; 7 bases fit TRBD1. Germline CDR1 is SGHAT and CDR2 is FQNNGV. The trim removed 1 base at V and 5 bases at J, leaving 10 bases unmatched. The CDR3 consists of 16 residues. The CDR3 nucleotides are TGTGCCAGCAGCTTAGTTCGAGGCAGGGGGACGGAGACCCAGTACTTC. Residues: CASSLVRGRGTETQYF.

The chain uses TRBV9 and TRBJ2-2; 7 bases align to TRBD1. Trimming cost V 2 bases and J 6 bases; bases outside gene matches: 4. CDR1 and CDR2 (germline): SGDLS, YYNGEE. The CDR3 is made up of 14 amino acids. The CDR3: CASSVQTGAGELFF. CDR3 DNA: TGTGCCAGCAGCGTTCAAACAGGGGCCGGGGAGCTGTTTTTT.

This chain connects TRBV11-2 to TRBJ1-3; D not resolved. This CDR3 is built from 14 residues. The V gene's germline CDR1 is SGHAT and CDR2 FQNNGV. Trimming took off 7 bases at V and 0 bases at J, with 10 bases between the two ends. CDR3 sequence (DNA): TGTGCCAGCAAAACAGAGCCCTCTGGAAACACCATATATTTT. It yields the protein CASKTEPSGNTIYF.

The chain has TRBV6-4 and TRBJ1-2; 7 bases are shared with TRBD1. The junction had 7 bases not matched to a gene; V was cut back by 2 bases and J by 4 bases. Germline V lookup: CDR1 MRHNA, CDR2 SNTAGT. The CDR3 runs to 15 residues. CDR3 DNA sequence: TGTGCCAGCAGTGACGATTACAGGGGCCTCTATGGCTACACCTTC. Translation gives CASSDDYRGLYGYTF.

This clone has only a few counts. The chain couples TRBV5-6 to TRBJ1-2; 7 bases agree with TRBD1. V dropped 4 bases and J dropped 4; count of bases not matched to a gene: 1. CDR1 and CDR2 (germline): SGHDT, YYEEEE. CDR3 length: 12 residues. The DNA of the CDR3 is TGTGCCAGCAGCGGGGACAGCTATGGCTACACCTTC. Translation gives CASSGDSYGYTF.

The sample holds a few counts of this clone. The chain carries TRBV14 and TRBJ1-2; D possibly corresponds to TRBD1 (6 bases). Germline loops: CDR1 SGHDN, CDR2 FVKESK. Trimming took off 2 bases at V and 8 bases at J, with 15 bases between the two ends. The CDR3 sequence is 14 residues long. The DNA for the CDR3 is TGTGCCAGCAGCCAAACCCGGACAGCCGAGGGCTACACCTTC. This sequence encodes CASSQTRTAEGYTF.

The CDR3 coding sequence is TGTGCCAGCAGAGCCCCCGGGACAGGAGCTAACTATGGCTACACCTTC. This translates into CASRAPGTGANYGYTF. V is TRBV2 and J is TRBJ1-2; 8 bases fit TRBD1. The CDR3 is 16 residues long. V shed 6 bases and J 0 bases; nucleotides not matched to a gene: 9. From germline, CDR1 is SNHLY and CDR2 FYNNEI.

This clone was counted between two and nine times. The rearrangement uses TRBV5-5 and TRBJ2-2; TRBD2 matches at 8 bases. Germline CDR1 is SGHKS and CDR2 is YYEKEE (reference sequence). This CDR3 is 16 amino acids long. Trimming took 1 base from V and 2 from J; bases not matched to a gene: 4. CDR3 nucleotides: TGTGCCAGCAGCTTGAATCTAGCGGGTAACACCGGGGAGCTGTTTTTT. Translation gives CASSLNLAGNTGELFF.

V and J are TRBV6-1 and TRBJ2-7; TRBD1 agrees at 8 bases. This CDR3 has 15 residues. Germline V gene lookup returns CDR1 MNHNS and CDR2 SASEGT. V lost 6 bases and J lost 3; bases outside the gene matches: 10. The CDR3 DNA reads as TGTGCCAGCAGAGCGGAGACAGGGGATCTCTACGAGCAGTACTTC. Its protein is CASRAETGDLYEQYF.

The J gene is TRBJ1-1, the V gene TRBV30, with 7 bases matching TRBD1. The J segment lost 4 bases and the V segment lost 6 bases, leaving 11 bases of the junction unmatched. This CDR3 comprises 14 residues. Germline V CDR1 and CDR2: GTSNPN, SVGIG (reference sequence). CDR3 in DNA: TGTGCCTGCCCCAGACAGGGTTTCTTCACTGAAGCTTTCTTT. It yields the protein CACPRQGFFTEAFF. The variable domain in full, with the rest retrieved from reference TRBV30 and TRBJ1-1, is SQTIHQWPATLVQPVGSPLSLECTVEGTSNPNLYWYRQAAGRGLQLLFYSVGIGQISSEVPQNLSASRPQDRQFILSSKKLLLSDSGFYLCACPRQGFFTEAFFGQGTRLTVV.

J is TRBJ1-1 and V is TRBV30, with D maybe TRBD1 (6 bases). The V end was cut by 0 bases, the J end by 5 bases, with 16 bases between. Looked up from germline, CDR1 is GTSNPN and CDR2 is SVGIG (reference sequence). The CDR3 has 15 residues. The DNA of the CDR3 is TGTGCCTGGAGTGTACGGGCCAGGGGCCGGACTGAAGCTTTCTTT. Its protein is CAWSVRARGRTEAFF.

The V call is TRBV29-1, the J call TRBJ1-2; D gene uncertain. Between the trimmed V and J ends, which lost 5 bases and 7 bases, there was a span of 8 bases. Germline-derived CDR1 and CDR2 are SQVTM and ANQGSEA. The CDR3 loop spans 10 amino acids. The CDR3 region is CSVWEGGYTF. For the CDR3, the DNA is TGCAGCGTTTGGGAGGGTGGCTACACCTTC. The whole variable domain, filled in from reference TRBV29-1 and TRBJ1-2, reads SAVISQKPSRDICQRGTSLTIQCQVDSQVTMMFWYRQQPGQSLTLIATANQGSEATYESGFVIDKFPISRPNLTFSTLTVSNMSPEDSSIYLCSVWEGGYTFGSGTRLTVV.

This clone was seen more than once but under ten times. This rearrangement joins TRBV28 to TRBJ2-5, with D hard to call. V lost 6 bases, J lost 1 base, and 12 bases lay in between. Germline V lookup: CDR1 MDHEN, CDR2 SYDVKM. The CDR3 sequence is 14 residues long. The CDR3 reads CASRVQQAQETQYF. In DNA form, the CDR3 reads TGTGCCAGCAGGGTACAGCAGGCCCAAGAGACCCAGTACTTC.

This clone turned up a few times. The CDR3 DNA reads TGTGCCACCAAACCCCCCCCCAGGGGGCAAGGGAATGAGCAGTTCTTC. This translates into CATKPPPRGQGNEQFF. V usage is TRBV19 and J usage is TRBJ2-1; 8 bases fit TRBD1. In germline, CDR1 is LNHDA, CDR2 SQIVND (reference sequence). J was trimmed by 7 bases and V by 10 bases; bases with no gene match: 18. The CDR3 is 16 residues long.

Here the CDR3 reads CASSNVQGRWSDTQYF. In DNA, the CDR3 is TGCGCCAGCAGCAACGTACAGGGCCGTTGGTCTGATACGCAGTATTTT. This sequence joins TRBV5-1 and TRBJ2-3, with D perhaps matching TRBD1 (6 bases). This CDR3 has 16 residues. The V gene's germline CDR1 is SGHRS and CDR2 YFSETQ. Trimming took 4 bases from V and 6 from J, leaving 21 bases between them. The full variable domain, completed using reference TRBV5-1 and TRBJ2-3, is KAGVTQTPRYLIKTRGQQVTLSCSPISGHRSVSWYQQTPGQGLQFLFEYFSETQRNKGNFPGRFSGRQFSNSRSEMNVSTLELGDSALYLCASSNVQGRWSDTQYFGPGTRLTVL.

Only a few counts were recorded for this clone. CDR3 sequence reads: CASSTSGQPNTEAFF. In DNA, the CDR3 is TGTGCCAGCAGCACGTCCGGACAGCCGAACACTGAAGCTTTCTTT. The chain employs TRBV7-3 and TRBJ1-1; D is possibly TRBD1 (6 bases). V lost 5 bases and J lost 1, with 14 bases in between. Germline assignment: CDR1 SGHTA and CDR2 FQGTGA. The CDR3 is made up of 15 amino acids.

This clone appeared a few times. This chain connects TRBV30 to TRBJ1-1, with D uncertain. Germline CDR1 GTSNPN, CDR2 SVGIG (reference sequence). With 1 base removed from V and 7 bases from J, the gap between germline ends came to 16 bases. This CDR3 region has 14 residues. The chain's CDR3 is CAWSGLSVLNEAFF. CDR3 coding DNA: TGTGCCTGGAGTGGCCTGAGCGTTTTAAATGAAGCTTTCTTT.

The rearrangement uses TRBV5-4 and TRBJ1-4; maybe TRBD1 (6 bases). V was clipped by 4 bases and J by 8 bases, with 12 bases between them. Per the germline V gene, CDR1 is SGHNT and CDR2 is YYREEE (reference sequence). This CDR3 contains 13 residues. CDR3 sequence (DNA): TGTGCCAGCAGCGCTGGGACAATCGAAAAACTGTTTTTT. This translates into CASSAGTIEKLFF.

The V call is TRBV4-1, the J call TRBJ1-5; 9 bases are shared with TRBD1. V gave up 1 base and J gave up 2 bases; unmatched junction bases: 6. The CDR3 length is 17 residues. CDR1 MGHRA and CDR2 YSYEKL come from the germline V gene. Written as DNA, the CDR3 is TGCGCCAGCAGCCAAGCCGGGACAGGGAGCGGCAATCAGCCCCAGCATTTT. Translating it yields CASSQAGTGSGNQPQHF.